The sequence of this T cell receptor (beta chain) was determined in a study of chemoradiotherapy in HPV16-positive cancers. Samples were taken several times over chemoradiotherapy. TCRdb's copy holds only in-frame clones and misses some; the assay was immunoSEQ multiplex PCR. Among about 12,000 clones listed, roughly 70% were seen once. The origin of this receptor is a human donor with HPV-associated anogenital cancer. This sample was gathered from a patient who underwent chemoradiotherapy.

The CDR3 DNA reads as TGTGCCAGCAGTACTAGCGGGGGACACAATGAGCAGTTCTTC. It is translated as CASSTSGGHNEQFF. V usage is TRBV28 and J usage is TRBJ2-1, with TRBD2 matching 11 bases. Germline CDR1 MDHEN, CDR2 SYDVKM. The CDR3 contains 14 residues. V shed 5 bases and J 5 bases; nucleotides not matched to a gene: 2.